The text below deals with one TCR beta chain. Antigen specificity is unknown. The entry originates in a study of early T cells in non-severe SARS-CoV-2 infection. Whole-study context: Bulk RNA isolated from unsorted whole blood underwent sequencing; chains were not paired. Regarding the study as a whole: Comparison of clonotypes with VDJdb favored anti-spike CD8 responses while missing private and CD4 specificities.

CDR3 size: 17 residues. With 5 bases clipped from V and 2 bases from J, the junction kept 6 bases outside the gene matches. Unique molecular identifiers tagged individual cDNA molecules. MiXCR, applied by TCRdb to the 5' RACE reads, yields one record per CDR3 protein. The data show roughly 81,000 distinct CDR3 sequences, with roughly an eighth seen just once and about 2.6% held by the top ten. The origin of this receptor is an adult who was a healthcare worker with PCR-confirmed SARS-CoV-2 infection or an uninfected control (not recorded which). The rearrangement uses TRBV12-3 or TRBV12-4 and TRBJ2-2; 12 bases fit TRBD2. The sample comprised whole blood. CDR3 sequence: CASSVPSGRANTGELFF. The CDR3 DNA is TGTGCCAGCAGTGTCCCTAGCGGGAGGGCCAACACCGGGGAGCTGTTTTTT.